Reported below is one T cell receptor beta chain. Antigen unknown. Germline V gene lookup returns CDR1 SGDLS and CDR2 YYNGEE. This CDR3 has 15 residues. V was trimmed by 0 bases and J by 0 bases, leaving 7 bases between them. Sample time point: after neoadjuvant nivolumab, at surgical resection. Patients had newly diagnosed, untreated stage II-IVA oral cavity squamous cell carcinoma. These oral cavity squamous cell carcinomas were HPV-negative and locally advanced. The data derive from a study of neoadjuvant anti-PD-1 for oral cavity cancer. Turning to the study itself: Patients without progression got a fourth dose around day 43. Overall study findings and caveats: Only a few patients per response group were TCR-analyzed; validation needed.

The table came from immunoSEQ multiplex PCR; TCRdb's copy has only in-frame clones and leaves some out. Of about 13,000 clones detected, 67% appear once; the ten largest clones hold approximately 3%. This clonotype was sampled from a person between 40 and 79 years old with oral cavity squamous cell carcinoma. The chain links TRBV9 to TRBJ1-3; D is undetermined. The sample was PBMCs, taken after nivolumab (anti-PD-1) treatment. The CDR3 protein is CASSVAPSSGNTIYF. In nucleotides, the CDR3 is TGTGCCAGCAGCGTAGCGCCGAGCTCTGGAAACACCATATATTTT.